This T cell receptor (beta chain) came from a study of blood T cell repertoires in COVID-19. Study-wide background: Nucleic acid was either cDNA or gDNA, and it came from T cells, B-cell-depleted T cells, or PBMCs.

The CDR3 contains 15 residues. The table came from immunoSEQ multiplex PCR; TCRdb's copy has only in-frame clones and leaves some out. The data show about 330,000 clones, around 90% seen once. Participants were aged about 18 to 89 years from around 26 US areas. Among Cohort 3 donors, those recovered had two negative PCRs, clearance, or symptom resolution. The sequence was collected from a woman in her 30s who had recovered from COVID-19. What was sequenced was PBMCs or T cells enriched from blood (not recorded which). The chain combines TRBV21-1 with TRBJ1-5; no check of the table's D call, TRBD1, against the DNA was made. TRBV21-1 is listed as a pseudogene. CDR3 bases: TGTGCCAGCAGCAAGATAACAGGTAGCAATCAGCCCCAGCATTTT. It translates to CASSKITGSNQPQHF.